Listed below are T cell receptor beta chains from one sample, sequenced in a study of T cell changes during pregnancy in multiple sclerosis. TCRdb's copy holds only in-frame clones and misses some; the assay was immunoSEQ multiplex PCR. The profile shows about 49,000 clones, approximately 92% of them singletons. The specimen comprised peripheral blood, sampled after pregnancy. The receptors stem from a female donor with multiple sclerosis, enrolled in a pregnancy study. The CDR3 runs from the conserved cysteine through the conserved F or W. Fields, in order: CDR3 length, V gene, D gene, clone size, J gene, CDR3 protein, CDR3 DNA. The D gene is left open where the match is weak. Clone size is not always given. Where it is, it says once, few, many or a class for expanded clones.

length: 15; V: TRBV7-3; D: -; size: -; J: TRBJ1-2; CDR3: CASSLTRLGNYGYTF; DNA: TGTGCCAGCAGCTTAACACGTCTGGGCAACTATGGCTACACCTTC
length: 14; V: TRBV18; D: TRBD1; size: -; J: TRBJ2-5; CDR3: CASSPTGGPETQYF; DNA: TGTGCCAGCTCACCCACAGGGGGACCGGAGACCCAGTACTTC
length: 15; V: TRBV9; D: TRBD1; size: -; J: TRBJ2-3; CDR3: CASSVRQGSVDTQYF; DNA: TGTGCCAGCAGCGTCAGACAGGGTTCGGTGGATACGCAGTATTTT
length: 14; V: TRBV7-8; D: -; size: -; J: TRBJ1-2; CDR3: CASSLGGGNYGYTF; DNA: TGTGCCAGCAGCTTAGGCGGGGGGAACTATGGCTACACCTTC
length: 13; V: TRBV9; D: -; size: -; J: TRBJ1-1; CDR3: CASSVGGGPPAFF; DNA: TGTGCCAGCAGCGTAGGGGGGGGGCCTCCAGCTTTCTTT
length: 15; V: TRBV6-5; D: -; size: -; J: TRBJ1-2; CDR3: CASSLTTATNYGYTF; DNA: TGTGCCAGCAGTTTAACGACAGCAACGAACTATGGCTACACCTTC
length: 17; V: TRBV4-2; D: -; size: -; J: TRBJ1-2; CDR3: CASSPKPSGGTIYGYTF; DNA: TGTGCCAGCAGCCCCAAGCCTAGTGGGGGGACGATCTATGGCTACACCTTC
length: 13; V: TRBV7-9; D: -; size: -; J: TRBJ1-1; CDR3: CASSLSGNPEAFF; DNA: TGTGCCAGCAGCTTAAGCGGGAATCCTGAAGCTTTCTTT
length: 15; V: TRBV5-5; D: TRBD1; size: -; J: TRBJ1-2; CDR3: CASSLLGQGAGGYTF; DNA: TGTGCCAGCAGCTTATTGGGCCAGGGGGCAGGTGGCTACACCTTC
length: 15; V: TRBV6-4; D: -; size: -; J: TRBJ2-2; CDR3: CASSEQPANTGELFF; DNA: TGTGCCAGCAGTGAACAGCCCGCGAACACCGGGGAGCTGTTTTTT
length: 14; V: TRBV19; D: TRBD1; size: -; J: TRBJ2-5; CDR3: CASSMRTGQETQYF; DNA: TGTGCCAGTAGTATGCGGACAGGCCAAGAGACCCAGTACTTC
length: 16; V: TRBV6-6; D: TRBD2; size: -; J: TRBJ2-3; CDR3: CASSYPSGGITDTQYF; DNA: TGTGCCAGCAGTTATCCTAGCGGGGGGATCACAGATACGCAGTATTTT
length: 12; V: TRBV10-3; D: -; size: -; J: TRBJ1-4; CDR3: CAISDFNEKLFF; DNA: TGTGCCATCAGCGACTTTAATGAAAAACTGTTTTTT
length: 15; V: TRBV19; D: TRBD1; size: once; J: TRBJ1-1; CDR3: CASSPWTGKYTEAFF; DNA: TGTGCCAGTAGTCCTTGGACAGGGAAATACACTGAAGCTTTCTTT
length: 14; V: TRBV7-2; D: TRBD2; size: once; J: TRBJ2-1; CDR3: CASSLYGGDNEQFF; DNA: TGTGCCAGCAGCTTATACGGGGGGGACAATGAGCAGTTCTTC
length: 16; V: TRBV9; D: TRBD1; size: -; J: TRBJ2-2; CDR3: CASSPGQGSNTGELFF; DNA: TGTGCCAGCAGCCCTGGACAGGGGTCGAACACCGGGGAGCTGTTTTTT
length: 18; V: TRBV4-2; D: -; size: -; J: TRBJ1-3; CDR3: CASSQALQGLPLGNTIYF; DNA: TGTGCCAGCAGCCAAGCCCTACAGGGATTACCGTTGGGAAACACCATATATTTT
length: 17; V: TRBV4-3; D: TRBD2; size: -; J: TRBJ2-5; CDR3: CASSQDFYGGLGETQYF; DNA: TGCGCCAGCAGCCAAGATTTCTATGGGGGACTAGGTGAGACCCAGTACTTC
length: 16; V: TRBV10-3; D: TRBD2; size: -; J: TRBJ2-3; CDR3: CAISSLSGSYTDTQYF; DNA: TGTGCCATCAGCTCCCTTAGCGGGTCCTACACAGATACGCAGTATTTT
length: 12; V: TRBV30; D: -; size: few; J: TRBJ1-4; CDR3: CAWRGPNEKLFF; DNA: TGTGCCTGGAGGGGGCCTAATGAAAAACTGTTTTTT
length: 14; V: TRBV28; D: -; size: -; J: TRBJ1-2; CDR3: CASSLTTGHYGYTF; DNA: TGTGCCAGCAGTTTAACCACAGGGCACTATGGCTACACCTTC
length: 15; V: TRBV4-2; D: -; size: once; J: TRBJ1-4; CDR3: CASSQREGHNEKLFF; DNA: TGTGCCAGCAGCCAACGGGAGGGACATAATGAAAAACTGTTTTTT
length: 10; V: TRBV29-1; D: -; size: -; J: TRBJ1-4; CDR3: CSVLDEKLFF; DNA: TGCAGCGTCCTTGATGAAAAACTGTTTTTT
length: 13; V: TRBV29-1; D: -; size: -; J: TRBJ2-5; CDR3: CSVEDRERETQYF; DNA: TGCAGCGTTGAAGACAGGGAACGAGAGACCCAGTACTTC
length: 15; V: TRBV7-9; D: TRBD1; size: -; J: TRBJ1-2; CDR3: CASSARDRGRDGYTF; DNA: TGTGCCAGCAGCGCCCGGGACAGGGGGCGTGATGGCTACACCTTC
length: 16; V: TRBV5-4; D: TRBD1; size: -; J: TRBJ2-2; CDR3: CASSTHRDRNTGELFF; DNA: TGTGCCAGCAGCACCCACCGGGACAGGAACACCGGGGAGCTGTTTTTT
length: 14; V: TRBV5-4; D: -; size: -; J: TRBJ1-2; CDR3: CASSYQGRVEGYTF; DNA: TGTGCCAGCAGCTACCAGGGCAGGGTTGAGGGCTACACCTTC
length: 12; V: TRBV13; D: -; size: once; J: TRBJ2-3; CDR3: CASSLRTDTQYF; DNA: TGTGCCAGCAGCTTGAGGACAGATACGCAGTATTTT
length: 17; V: TRBV7-8; D: TRBD1; size: -; J: TRBJ1-4; CDR3: CASSLVATGLGNEKLFF; DNA: TGTGCCAGCAGCTTAGTGGCGACAGGGTTGGGTAATGAAAAACTGTTTTTT
length: 13; V: TRBV11-2; D: TRBD1; size: once; J: TRBJ1-2; CDR3: CASSLQTGRGYTF; DNA: TGTGCCAGCAGCTTGCAGACAGGGAGAGGCTACACCTTC
length: 17; V: TRBV30; D: -; size: -; J: TRBJ2-2; CDR3: CAWSTLPGGTHTGELFF; DNA: TGTGCCTGGAGTACCCTCCCGGGGGGCACCCACACCGGGGAGCTGTTTTTT
length: 13; V: TRBV29-1; D: -; size: -; J: TRBJ1-1; CDR3: CSVDVRANTEAFF; DNA: TGCAGCGTTGACGTCAGGGCGAACACTGAAGCTTTCTTT
length: 14; V: TRBV10-3; D: -; size: -; J: TRBJ1-5; CDR3: CASGTGDLNQPQHF; DNA: TGTGCCTCCGGGACGGGGGATCTGAATCAGCCCCAGCATTTT
length: 13; V: TRBV25-1; D: TRBD2; size: -; J: TRBJ2-5; CDR3: CASGRDPGETQYF; DNA: TGTGCCAGCGGGAGGGACCCCGGGGAGACCCAGTACTTC
length: 15; V: TRBV7-2; D: TRBD1; size: -; J: TRBJ1-6; CDR3: CASSLGTGEHSPLHF; DNA: TGTGCCAGCAGCCTTGGGACAGGGGAACACTCACCCCTCCACTTT
length: 13; V: TRBV7-2; D: -; size: -; J: TRBJ1-2; CDR3: CASSPPELYGYTF; DNA: TGTGCCAGCAGCCCCCCTGAACTATATGGCTACACCTTC
length: 14; V: TRBV30; D: -; size: -; J: TRBJ2-6; CDR3: CAWSAGSGANVLTF; DNA: TGTGCCTGGAGTGCAGGGTCTGGGGCCAACGTCCTGACTTTC
length: 15; V: TRBV7-6; D: TRBD2; size: -; J: TRBJ2-3; CDR3: CASSFSGGDTDTQYF; DNA: TGTGCCAGCAGCTTTAGCGGGGGGGACACAGATACGCAGTATTTT
length: 18; V: TRBV7-2; D: -; size: -; J: TRBJ1-1; CDR3: CASSFRPQGQPTRSEAFF; DNA: TGTGCCAGCAGCTTTAGGCCCCAAGGACAGCCCACGCGGAGTGAAGCTTTCTTT
length: 15; V: TRBV5-4; D: TRBD2; size: -; J: TRBJ2-1; CDR3: CATQGSGGSYNEQFF; DNA: TGTGCCACCCAGGGTAGCGGGGGCTCCTACAATGAGCAGTTCTTC
length: 16; V: TRBV19; D: TRBD2; size: -; J: TRBJ2-5; CDR3: CASNKAGKAHQETQYF; DNA: TGTGCCAGTAATAAAGCGGGGAAAGCTCACCAAGAGACCCAGTACTTC
length: 16; V: TRBV18; D: TRBD1; size: -; J: TRBJ1-2; CDR3: CASSPTWTGGNYGYTF; DNA: TGTGCCAGCTCACCCACTTGGACAGGGGGTAACTATGGCTACACCTTC
length: 13; V: TRBV19; D: -; size: -; J: TRBJ1-2; CDR3: CASSIRAQVGYTF; DNA: TGTGCCAGTAGTATACGTGCACAGGTTGGCTACACCTTC
length: 15; V: TRBV10-3; D: -; size: -; J: TRBJ1-2; CDR3: CAISEVGGSNYGYTF; DNA: TGTGCCATCAGTGAAGTGGGGGGTTCTAACTATGGCTACACCTTC
length: 11; V: TRBV20-1; D: -; size: -; J: TRBJ2-1; CDR3: CSAGERNEQFF; DNA: TGCAGTGCTGGAGAGCGGAATGAGCAGTTCTTC